This T cell receptor beta chain comes out of a study of prognosis after radiotherapy for stage I lung cancer. Two rounds of multiplex PCR amplified TCR beta CDR3 from genomic DNA. Gene-specific TRBV and TRBJ primers were used in PCR round one. Universal primers were what the second PCR round used. TCRdb processed the multiplex PCR reads anew with MiXCR; each CDR3 protein has one entry. The table has 15,000 to 20,000 distinct CDR3 sequences, 45% to 50% seen once. The input for sequencing was PBMCs, taken before or after stereotactic body radiation therapy (not recorded which). This clonotype was sampled from a donor aged 50 or older with non-small cell lung cancer.

The CDR3 region is CASSSRPGVLSGNTIYF. Here the CDR3 DNA reads TGTGCCAGCAGCTCCAGGCCCGGGGTTCTCTCTGGAAACACCATATATTTT. This chain uses TRBV7-2 with TRBJ1-3, with unresolved D. Looked up from germline, CDR1 is SGHTA and CDR2 is FQGNSA. The CDR3 is made up of 17 amino acids. With 4 bases removed from V and 0 bases from J, the gap between germline ends came to 16 bases.